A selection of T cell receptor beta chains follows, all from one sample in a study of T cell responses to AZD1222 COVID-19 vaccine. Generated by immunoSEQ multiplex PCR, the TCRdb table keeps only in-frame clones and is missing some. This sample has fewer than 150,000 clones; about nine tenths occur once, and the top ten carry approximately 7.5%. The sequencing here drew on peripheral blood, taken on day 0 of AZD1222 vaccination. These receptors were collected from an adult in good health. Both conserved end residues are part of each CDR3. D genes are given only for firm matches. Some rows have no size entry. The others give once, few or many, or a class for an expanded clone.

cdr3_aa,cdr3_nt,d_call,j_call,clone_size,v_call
CASSSGTGAGANVLTF,TGTGCCAGCAGTTCCGGGACAGGGGCTGGGGCCAACGTCCTGACTTTC,TRBD1,TRBJ2-6,-,TRBV6-5
CAWARRTDTQYF,TGTGCCTGGGCCAGGCGGACAGATACGCAGTATTTT,-,TRBJ2-3,-,TRBV30
CASSQSRTSFVIYNEQFF,TGTGCCAGCAGCCAATCACGGACTAGTTTCGTGATATACAATGAGCAGTTCTTC,TRBD2,TRBJ2-1,-,TRBV3-1/TRBV3-2
CASRPPDRLNTDTQYF,TGTGCCAGCAGACCCCCGGACAGGCTTAACACAGATACGCAGTATTTT,TRBD1,TRBJ2-3,once,TRBV7-9
CASSDRGRRGVYVSEQYF,TGTGCCAGCAGTGACCGCGGACGGCGGGGGGTATATGTCTCCGAGCAGTACTTC,TRBD2,TRBJ2-7,-,TRBV6-4
CASSGGGGRAAQAFF,TGTGCCAGCAGCGGGGGAGGTGGACGGGCGGCCCAAGCTTTCTTT,-,TRBJ1-1,-,TRBV28
CASGKGGGDSPLHF,TGTGCCAGCGGCAAAGGAGGGGGCGATTCACCCCTCCACTTT,TRBD1,TRBJ1-6,-,TRBV18
CASSDAQGAGSEAFF,TGCGCCAGCAGCGATGCTCAGGGGGCTGGGTCTGAAGCTTTCTTT,TRBD1,TRBJ1-1,-,TRBV10-1
CSVQQQPQHF,TGCAGCGTTCAACAGCAGCCCCAGCATTTT,-,TRBJ1-5,few,TRBV29-1
CASSLRGGTYEQYF,TGCGCCAGCAGCCTTCGAGGTGGTACCTACGAGCAGTACTTC,-,TRBJ2-7,-,TRBV4-1
CASSLGGAGNTIYF,TGTGCCAGCAGTTTAGGGGGCGCTGGAAACACCATATATTTT,-,TRBJ1-3,-,TRBV27
CAWSARRGWDNEQFF,TGTGCCTGGAGTGCCCGACGTGGGTGGGACAATGAGCAGTTCTTC,-,TRBJ2-1,-,TRBV30
CASSLRDSGWGNTEAFF,TGTGCCAGCTCACTTCGGGACAGCGGATGGGGGAACACTGAAGCTTTCTTT,TRBD1,TRBJ1-1,once,TRBV18
CASSSPRQGGISNQPQHF,TGTGCCAGCAGTTCCCCTCGACAGGGGGGTATTAGCAATCAGCCCCAGCATTTT,TRBD1,TRBJ1-5,-,TRBV28
CASSHDRVIGELFF,TGTGCCAGCAGCCACGACAGGGTTATCGGGGAGCTGTTTTTT,TRBD1,TRBJ2-2,-,TRBV3-1/TRBV3-2
CASSAGGRSPLHF,TGTGCCAGCAGCGCAGGGGGTAGGTCACCCCTCCACTTT,TRBD1,TRBJ1-6,-,TRBV6-5
CASSKTSGRTTDTQYF,TGTGCCAGCAGCAAGACTAGCGGGAGGACCACAGATACGCAGTATTTT,TRBD2,TRBJ2-3,-,TRBV6-2/TRBV6-3
CASSVNYQETQYF,TGCGCCAGCAGTGTAAACTACCAAGAGACCCAGTACTTC,-,TRBJ2-5,-,TRBV10-1
CASGREGQGQTEAFF,TGTGCCAGCGGAAGGGAGGGACAGGGGCAAACTGAAGCTTTCTTT,TRBD1,TRBJ1-1,-,TRBV2
CASSLLAGDRSVNEQFF,TGTGCCAGCAGCTTGCTAGCGGGAGACCGGTCAGTGAATGAGCAGTTCTTC,TRBD2,TRBJ2-1,few,TRBV7-9
CASSPATSGTYISYEQYF,TGTGCCAGCAGCCCGGCGACTAGCGGGACGTACATCTCCTACGAGCAGTACTTC,TRBD2,TRBJ2-7,-,TRBV7-2
CASSPPSTDTQYF,TGTGCCAGCTCACCACCATCCACAGATACGCAGTATTTT,-,TRBJ2-3,-,TRBV18
CASSSRGGYQETQYF,TGCGCCAGCAGCTCCAGGGGGGGTTACCAAGAGACCCAGTACTTC,-,TRBJ2-5,-,TRBV5-1
CATSRVLLAGTYEQYF,TGTGCCACCAGCAGAGTTCTACTAGCGGGGACCTACGAGCAGTACTTC,TRBD2,TRBJ2-7,few,TRBV15
CASSPSGSSYEQYF,TGTGCCAGCAGTCCTAGCGGGAGCTCCTACGAGCAGTACTTC,TRBD2,TRBJ2-7,-,TRBV28
CASSYGGVQGAYEQYF,TGTGCCAGCAGTTACGGGGGCGTACAGGGGGCCTACGAGCAGTACTTC,TRBD1,TRBJ2-7,-,TRBV6-5
CASSAARGRAQETQYF,TGCGCCAGCAGTGCGGCCCGGGGCCGTGCCCAAGAGACCCAGTACTTC,-,TRBJ2-5,-,TRBV10-1
CAISERGGTSGGQFF,TGTGCCATCAGTGAAAGGGGGGGGACTAGCGGGGGGCAGTTCTTC,TRBD2,TRBJ2-1,-,TRBV10-3
CASSRGLAGTYEQYF,TGTGCCAGCAGCCGGGGACTAGCGGGAACCTACGAGCAGTACTTC,TRBD2,TRBJ2-7,-,TRBV27
CASSPPTGAVSNQPQHF,TGTGCCAGTAGTCCCCCTACAGGGGCGGTAAGCAATCAGCCCCAGCATTTT,TRBD1,TRBJ1-5,-,TRBV19
CASSTQGAANQPQHF,TGTGCCAGCAGCACCCAGGGGGCGGCCAATCAGCCCCAGCATTTT,TRBD1,TRBJ1-5,-,TRBV7-9
CASSSNQGVGTGELFF,TGTGCCAGCAGTTCCAACCAGGGGGTTGGCACCGGGGAGCTGTTTTTT,TRBD1,TRBJ2-2,-,TRBV27
CASSLRGGLNEKLFF,TGTGCCAGCAGCTTGAGAGGGGGACTAAACGAAAAACTGTTTTTT,-,TRBJ1-4,few,TRBV5-6
CASSLYSGLNTEAFF,TGTGCCAGCAGTTTATATAGCGGACTGAACACTGAAGCTTTCTTT,-,TRBJ1-1,-,TRBV27
CASSPDPFGDYNSPLHF,TGTGCCAGCAGCCCCGATCCGTTCGGCGACTATAATTCACCCCTCCACTTT,-,TRBJ1-6,-,TRBV27
CASSPQNGAAAFF,TGTGCCAGCAGCCCACAGAACGGTGCGGCCGCTTTCTTT,-,TRBJ1-1,few,TRBV6-2/TRBV6-3
CASSLAYRGSVSGNTIYF,TGTGCCAGCAGCTTGGCCTATCGAGGCTCAGTCTCGGGAAACACCATATATTTT,-,TRBJ1-3,-,TRBV5-8
CASSARLAGGIDEQFF,TGTGCCAGCAGCGCTAGACTAGCGGGAGGGATCGATGAGCAGTTCTTC,TRBD2,TRBJ2-1,-,TRBV7-2
CASSFGGGQETQYF,TGTGCCAGCAGCTTCGGCGGTGGTCAAGAGACCCAGTACTTC,-,TRBJ2-5,-,TRBV7-9
CASSQDAGTGAIGQYF,TGCGCCAGCAGCCAAGATGCGGGGACAGGGGCAATCGGGCAGTACTTC,TRBD1,TRBJ2-7,-,TRBV4-3
CASSQAAGGSEKLFF,TGCGCCAGCAGCCAAGCTGCAGGGGGGAGCGAAAAACTGTTTTTT,TRBD1,TRBJ1-4,-,TRBV4-1
CASSYSRGYEQYF,TGTGCCAGCAGTTACTCGAGGGGGTACGAGCAGTACTTC,-,TRBJ2-7,-,TRBV6-5
CASVRTAATDTQYF,TGTGCCAGCGTCAGGACAGCCGCCACAGATACGCAGTATTTT,-,TRBJ2-3,-,TRBV7-6
CASSNGLAGSYEQYF,TGTGCCAGCAGTAACGGACTAGCGGGGTCCTACGAGCAGTACTTC,TRBD2,TRBJ2-7,-,TRBV27
CASSTAAAYNEQFF,TGTGCCAGCAGCACCGCGGCAGCCTACAATGAGCAGTTCTTC,-,TRBJ2-1,-,TRBV13
CATSGRNQPQHF,TGTGCCACCAGCGGAAGGAATCAGCCCCAGCATTTT,-,TRBJ1-5,few,TRBV15
CASSIFQGDSGELFF,TGTGCCAGCAGTATCTTCCAGGGTGACAGCGGGGAGCTGTTTTTT,-,TRBJ2-2,-,TRBV28